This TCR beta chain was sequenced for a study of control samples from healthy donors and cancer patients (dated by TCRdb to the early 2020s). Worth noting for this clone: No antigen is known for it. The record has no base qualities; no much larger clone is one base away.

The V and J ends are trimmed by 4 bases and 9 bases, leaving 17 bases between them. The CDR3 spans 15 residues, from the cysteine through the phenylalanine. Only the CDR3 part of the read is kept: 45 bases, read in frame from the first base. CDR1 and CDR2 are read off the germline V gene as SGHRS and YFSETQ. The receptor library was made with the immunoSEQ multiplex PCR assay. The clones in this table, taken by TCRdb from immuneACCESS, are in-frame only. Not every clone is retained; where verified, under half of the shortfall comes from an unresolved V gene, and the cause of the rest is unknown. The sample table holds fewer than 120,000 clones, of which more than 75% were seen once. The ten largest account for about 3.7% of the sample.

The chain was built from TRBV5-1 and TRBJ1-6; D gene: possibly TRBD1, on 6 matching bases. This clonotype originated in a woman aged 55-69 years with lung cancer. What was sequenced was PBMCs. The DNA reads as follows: TGCGCCAGCAGCCCGGAACAGGGTTCGGGTTCACCCCTCCACTTT. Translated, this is CASSPEQGSGSPLHF.